The present TCR beta chain was sequenced within a study of blood T cell repertoires in COVID-19. Across the whole study: Sample material is recorded as cDNA or gDNA derived from T cells, B-cell-depleted T cells, or PBMCs.

The table came from immunoSEQ multiplex PCR; TCRdb's copy has only in-frame clones and leaves some out. The sample includes about 220,000 clones, roughly four fifths of them seen just once. CDR1 is LGHNA and CDR2 is YSLEER in the germline V gene. Deletions cut 4 bases from V and 7 bases from J, with 16 bases between. The CDR3 consists of 14 residues. Sequenced input: peripheral blood. This receptor was identified in an older woman with acute or convalescent COVID-19. This chain joins TRBV4-3 and TRBJ1-2, with no clear D. The CDR3 protein is CASSREHPGFGYTF. Written as DNA, the CDR3 is TGCGCCAGCAGCCGAGAACATCCGGGGTTTGGCTACACCTTC.